The subject of this entry is one T cell receptor (beta chain). This sample stems from a study of control samples from healthy donors and cancer patients. Method: immunoSEQ multiplex PCR; TCRdb's copy keeps in-frame clones and lacks some. The data hold 100,000 or so clones, with more than 75% observed a single time. This CDR3 comprises 14 residues. CDR1 is SEHNR and CDR2 is FQNEAQ in the germline V gene (reference sequence). Between the trimmed V and J ends, which lost 1 base and 8 bases, there was a span of 14 bases. The V call is TRBV7-9, the J call TRBJ1-2, with no clear D. This TCR derives from a woman between 55 and 75 years old in good health. Source material: blood. CDR3 sequence: CASSLGQSGFGYTF. DNA of the CDR3: TGTGCCAGCAGCTTAGGGCAAAGCGGGTTCGGCTACACCTTC.